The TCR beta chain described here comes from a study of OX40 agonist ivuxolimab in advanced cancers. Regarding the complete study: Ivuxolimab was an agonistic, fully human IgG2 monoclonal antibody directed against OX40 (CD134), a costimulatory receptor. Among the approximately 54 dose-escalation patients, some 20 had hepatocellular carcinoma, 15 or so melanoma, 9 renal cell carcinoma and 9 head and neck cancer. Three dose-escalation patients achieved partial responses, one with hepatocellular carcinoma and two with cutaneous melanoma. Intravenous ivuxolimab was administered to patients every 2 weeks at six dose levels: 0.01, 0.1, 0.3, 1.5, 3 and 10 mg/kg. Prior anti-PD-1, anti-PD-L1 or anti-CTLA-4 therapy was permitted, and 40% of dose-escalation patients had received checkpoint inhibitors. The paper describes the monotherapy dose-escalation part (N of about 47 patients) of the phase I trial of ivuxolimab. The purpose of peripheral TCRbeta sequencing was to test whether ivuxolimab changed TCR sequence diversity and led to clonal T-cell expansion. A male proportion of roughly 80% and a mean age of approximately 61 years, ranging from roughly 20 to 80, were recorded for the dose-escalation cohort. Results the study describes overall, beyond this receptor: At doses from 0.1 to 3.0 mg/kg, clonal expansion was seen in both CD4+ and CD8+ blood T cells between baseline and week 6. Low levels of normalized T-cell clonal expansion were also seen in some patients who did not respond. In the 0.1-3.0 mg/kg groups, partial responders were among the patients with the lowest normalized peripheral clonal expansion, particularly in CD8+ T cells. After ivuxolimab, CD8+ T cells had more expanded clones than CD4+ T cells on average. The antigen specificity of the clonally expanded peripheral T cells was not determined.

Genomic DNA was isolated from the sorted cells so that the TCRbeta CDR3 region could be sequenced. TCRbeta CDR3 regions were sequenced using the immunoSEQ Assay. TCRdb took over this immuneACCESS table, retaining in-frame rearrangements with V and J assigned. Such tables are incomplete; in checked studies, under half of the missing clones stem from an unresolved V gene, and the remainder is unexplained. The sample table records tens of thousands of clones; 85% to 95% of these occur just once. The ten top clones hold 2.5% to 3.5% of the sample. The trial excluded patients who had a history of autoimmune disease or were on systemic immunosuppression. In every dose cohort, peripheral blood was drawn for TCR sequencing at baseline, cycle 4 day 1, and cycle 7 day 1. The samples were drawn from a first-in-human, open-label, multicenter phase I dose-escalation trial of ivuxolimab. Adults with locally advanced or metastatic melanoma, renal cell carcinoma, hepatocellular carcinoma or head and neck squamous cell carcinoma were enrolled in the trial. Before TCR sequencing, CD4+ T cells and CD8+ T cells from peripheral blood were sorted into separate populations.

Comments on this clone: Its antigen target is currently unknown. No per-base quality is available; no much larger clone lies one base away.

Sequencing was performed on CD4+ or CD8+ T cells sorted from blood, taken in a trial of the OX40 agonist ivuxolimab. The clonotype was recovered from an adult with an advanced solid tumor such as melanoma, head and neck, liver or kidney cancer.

The DNA sequence is TGTGCCAGCAGTTACTCCCCCGGACAGGGCTATGAGCAGTTCTTC. This codes for CASSYSPGQGYEQFF. The V gene is TRBV6-5 and the J gene is TRBJ2-1; 8 central nucleotides agree with TRBD1. CDR3 length: 15 amino acids, cysteine to phenylalanine. Left in the record is the CDR3 DNA by itself, 45 bases read in frame from the first base. As encoded in the germline V gene, CDR1 is MNHEY while CDR2 is SVGAGI. Relative to germline, V is missing 0 bases and J is missing 8 bases, with 6 bases of the junction outside any gene match.